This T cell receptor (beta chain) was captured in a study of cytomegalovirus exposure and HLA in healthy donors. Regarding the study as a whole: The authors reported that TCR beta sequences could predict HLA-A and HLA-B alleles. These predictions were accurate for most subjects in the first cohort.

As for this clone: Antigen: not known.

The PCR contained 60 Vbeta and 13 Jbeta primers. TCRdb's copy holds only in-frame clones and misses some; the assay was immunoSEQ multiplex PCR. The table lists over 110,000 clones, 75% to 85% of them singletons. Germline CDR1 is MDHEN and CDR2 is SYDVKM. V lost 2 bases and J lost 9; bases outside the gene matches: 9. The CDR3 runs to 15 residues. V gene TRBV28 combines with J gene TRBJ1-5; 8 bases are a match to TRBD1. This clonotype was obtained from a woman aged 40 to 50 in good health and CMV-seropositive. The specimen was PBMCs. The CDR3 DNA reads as TGTGCCAGCAGTTTACAGGGGGCTCGAGGTGCGCCCCAGCATTTT. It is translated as CASSLQGARGAPQHF.